Listed below are T cell receptor beta chains from one sample, sequenced in a study of radiotherapy plus CTLA-4 blockade in lung cancer. Produced via immunoSEQ multiplex PCR; TCRdb's table is partial and in-frame only. The sample carries about 66,000 clones, about four fifths recorded once. Material: peripheral blood, obtained from a patient treated with radiotherapy plus ipilimumab. These TCRs come from a human donor with non-small cell lung cancer who had a partial response to radiotherapy plus ipilimumab. CDR3s include the opening cysteine and the closing phenylalanine or tryptophan. A D gene is named only where the DNA matches it firmly. Clone size is shown for a subset of rows, as once, few, many or a class of expanded clone.

v_call: TRBV11-1; j_call: TRBJ1-2; cdr3_length: 14; d_call: -; clone_size: -; cdr3_nt: TGTGCCAGCAGCTTAGGTCCAGGGAAGTATGGCTACACCTTC; cdr3_aa: CASSLGPGKYGYTF
v_call: TRBV5-1; j_call: TRBJ2-1; cdr3_length: 14; d_call: TRBD1; clone_size: -; cdr3_nt: TGCGCCAGCAGCAGTGGACAGGGTTCCGATGAGCAGTTCTTC; cdr3_aa: CASSSGQGSDEQFF
v_call: TRBV28; j_call: TRBJ2-3; cdr3_length: 13; d_call: -; clone_size: -; cdr3_nt: TGTGCCAGCAGCTTACCGGACGCGGGTACGCAGTATTTT; cdr3_aa: CASSLPDAGTQYF
v_call: TRBV28; j_call: TRBJ1-6; cdr3_length: 13; d_call: TRBD1; clone_size: -; cdr3_nt: TGTGCCAGCAAGGGACAGGGGGGCTCACCCCTCCACTTT; cdr3_aa: CASKGQGGSPLHF
v_call: TRBV5-1; j_call: TRBJ2-2; cdr3_length: 16; d_call: TRBD2; clone_size: few; cdr3_nt: TGCGCCAGCAGCCCCCTGACTAGCGTTCCGGCCGGGGAGCTGTTTTTT; cdr3_aa: CASSPLTSVPAGELFF
v_call: TRBV6-1; j_call: TRBJ2-7; cdr3_length: 15; d_call: TRBD2; clone_size: once; cdr3_nt: TGTGCCAACTCAGCGGGAGGTATGAGCTCCTACGAGCAGTACTTC; cdr3_aa: CANSAGGMSSYEQYF
v_call: TRBV5-1; j_call: TRBJ2-1; cdr3_length: 16; d_call: TRBD1; clone_size: once; cdr3_nt: TGCGCCAGCAGCTTGGGGGGACAGAGCTCCTACAATGAGCAGTTCTTC; cdr3_aa: CASSLGGQSSYNEQFF
v_call: TRBV11-2; j_call: TRBJ2-5; cdr3_length: 14; d_call: TRBD2; clone_size: -; cdr3_nt: TGTGCCAGCAGCCTGGGAGGGGCTCCAGAGACCCAGTACTTC; cdr3_aa: CASSLGGAPETQYF
v_call: TRBV27; j_call: TRBJ1-5; cdr3_length: 16; d_call: TRBD1; clone_size: few; cdr3_nt: TGTGCCAGCAGTTACTCCGGGACAGGGGGCAATCAGCCCCAGCATTTT; cdr3_aa: CASSYSGTGGNQPQHF
v_call: TRBV5-1; j_call: TRBJ2-1; cdr3_length: 15; d_call: -; clone_size: -; cdr3_nt: TGCGCCAGCAGCCCCAGCGGTAGCTCCTACAATGAGCAGTTCTTC; cdr3_aa: CASSPSGSSYNEQFF
v_call: TRBV9; j_call: TRBJ2-1; cdr3_length: 16; d_call: TRBD2; clone_size: -; cdr3_nt: TGTGCCAGCAGCGTAGGTCTAGCGGGAGCCCACAATGAGCAGTTCTTC; cdr3_aa: CASSVGLAGAHNEQFF
v_call: TRBV5-1; j_call: TRBJ1-2; cdr3_length: 13; d_call: -; clone_size: -; cdr3_nt: TGCGCCAGCAGCCCGCCCAGCGCGGATGGCTACACCTTC; cdr3_aa: CASSPPSADGYTF
v_call: TRBV5-1; j_call: TRBJ2-3; cdr3_length: 17; d_call: TRBD2; clone_size: -; cdr3_nt: TGCGCCAGCAGCGTAGCGACTAGCGGAGGGGGCACAGATACGCAGTATTTT; cdr3_aa: CASSVATSGGGTDTQYF
v_call: TRBV9; j_call: TRBJ1-2; cdr3_length: 15; d_call: TRBD1; clone_size: -; cdr3_nt: TGTGCCAGCAGCCCAAACGGACAGGGAGACTATGGCTACACCTTC; cdr3_aa: CASSPNGQGDYGYTF
v_call: TRBV6-5; j_call: TRBJ2-5; cdr3_length: 13; d_call: -; clone_size: -; cdr3_nt: TGTGCCAGCAGTTACCCCCCCCCAGGGACCCAGTACTTC; cdr3_aa: CASSYPPPGTQYF
v_call: TRBV11-3; j_call: TRBJ2-7; cdr3_length: 14; d_call: TRBD2; clone_size: few; cdr3_nt: TGTGCCAGCAGCTCGGCTAGCGGGTTCTACGAGCAGTACTTC; cdr3_aa: CASSSASGFYEQYF
v_call: TRBV28; j_call: TRBJ1-4; cdr3_length: 15; d_call: -; clone_size: -; cdr3_nt: TGTGCCAGCAGACAGGGTAGGGCAACTAATGAAAAACTGTTTTTT; cdr3_aa: CASRQGRATNEKLFF
v_call: TRBV7-3; j_call: TRBJ2-1; cdr3_length: 17; d_call: TRBD2; clone_size: -; cdr3_nt: TGTGCCAGCAGCTTATCTAGCGGGAGGACCCCCTACAATGAGCAGTTCTTC; cdr3_aa: CASSLSSGRTPYNEQFF
v_call: TRBV7-2; j_call: TRBJ2-5; cdr3_length: 15; d_call: -; clone_size: -; cdr3_nt: TGTGCCAGCAGCTTAGCCGGGACACTACAAGAGACCCAGTACTTC; cdr3_aa: CASSLAGTLQETQYF
v_call: TRBV2; j_call: TRBJ2-1; cdr3_length: 16; d_call: TRBD2; clone_size: -; cdr3_nt: TGTGCCAGCAGACGGGACTACCCGAGCTCCTACAATGAGCAGTTCTTC; cdr3_aa: CASRRDYPSSYNEQFF
v_call: TRBV29-1; j_call: TRBJ2-1; cdr3_length: 13; d_call: TRBD2; clone_size: -; cdr3_nt: TGCAGCGTCACTAGCGGGAAAATGGTTGAGCAGTTCTTC; cdr3_aa: CSVTSGKMVEQFF
v_call: TRBV30; j_call: TRBJ2-7; cdr3_length: 12; d_call: -; clone_size: -; cdr3_nt: TGTGCCTCCGTGACGGGCTCCTACGAGCAGTACTTC; cdr3_aa: CASVTGSYEQYF
v_call: TRBV27; j_call: TRBJ2-7; cdr3_length: 13; d_call: -; clone_size: -; cdr3_nt: TGTGCCAGCAGTTTAGACAGAAACTACGAGCAGTACTTC; cdr3_aa: CASSLDRNYEQYF
v_call: TRBV5-1; j_call: TRBJ2-1; cdr3_length: 19; d_call: TRBD2; clone_size: -; cdr3_nt: TGCGCCAGCAGCCTCATCGGGGGGACTAGCGGGAGCTCCTACAATGAGCAGTTCTTC; cdr3_aa: CASSLIGGTSGSSYNEQFF
v_call: TRBV7-3; j_call: TRBJ1-1; cdr3_length: 16; d_call: -; clone_size: -; cdr3_nt: TGTGCCAGCAGCTTATCCCAGGGTTCAGGTAGGACTGAAGCTTTCTTT; cdr3_aa: CASSLSQGSGRTEAFF
v_call: TRBV11-3; j_call: TRBJ2-1; cdr3_length: 16; d_call: -; clone_size: -; cdr3_nt: TGTGCCAGCAGCCATCCGGAGGCGGGCGCCTACAATGAGCAGTTCTTC; cdr3_aa: CASSHPEAGAYNEQFF
v_call: TRBV9; j_call: TRBJ1-1; cdr3_length: 13; d_call: -; clone_size: -; cdr3_nt: TGTGCCAGCAGCGTAGCCGTGAACACTGAAGCTTTCTTT; cdr3_aa: CASSVAVNTEAFF